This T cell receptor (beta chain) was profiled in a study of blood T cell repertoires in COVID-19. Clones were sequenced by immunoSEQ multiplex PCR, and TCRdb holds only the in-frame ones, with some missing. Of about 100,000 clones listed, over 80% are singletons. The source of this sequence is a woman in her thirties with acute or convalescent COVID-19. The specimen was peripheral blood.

Here the CDR3 reads CASSIPGAGGYTF. The CDR3 DNA reads as TGTGCCAGTAGTATCCCGGGAGCGGGTGGCTACACCTTC. The chain combines TRBV19 with TRBJ1-2; D is unclear. V lost 3 bases to trimming and J lost 7 bases, with 12 bases between them. The CDR3 extends over 13 amino acids. CDR1 LNHDA and CDR2 SQIVND come from the germline V gene (reference sequence).